Presented here are 12 T cell receptor beta chains from one specimen sequenced in a study of Graves' ophthalmopathy and Graves' hyperthyroidism. RNA transcripts served as template for amplifying TCR beta CDR3 sequences. An initial RT-PCR round employing HTBI primers preceded a second-round multiplex PCR. TCRdb re-called the multiplex PCR reads through MiXCR, storing one row per CDR3 protein. The data hold under 400,000 distinct CDR3 sequences, with roughly 15% observed a single time. Input material: peripheral blood. Receptors originate from an adult man with Graves' ophthalmopathy.

The sample holds many counts of this clonotype. The rearrangement joins TRBV12-3 or TRBV12-4 to TRBJ2-5; D may be TRBD1 (5 bases). This CDR3 is 12 amino acids long. V was cut by 8 bases and J by 1 base, with 8 bases left in between. CDR3 nucleotide sequence: TGTGCCAGCGCAGGGTTCCAAGAGACCCAGTACTTC. This gives the protein CASAGFQETQYF.

This chain connects TRBV9 to TRBJ2-7; possible D gene TRBD1, 6 bases. V shed 1 base and J shed 6 bases, with 11 bases lying between them. The germline gives CDR1 SGDLS, CDR2 YYNGEE. CDR3 size: 13 residues. The DNA of the CDR3 is TGTGCCAGCAGCGTATCAACAGGGACCGAGCAGTACTTC. It yields the protein CASSVSTGTEQYF.

This clonotype was observed many times. The chain employs TRBV27 and TRBJ1-5; D gene unclear. The CDR3 contains 14 residues. Trimming removed 3 bases from V and 1 base from J, with 7 bases in between. CDR1 is MNHEY, CDR2 SMNVEV, per germline (reference sequence). CDR3 in amino acids: CASSFRWSNQPQHF. CDR3 DNA sequence: TGTGCCAGCAGTTTCCGGTGGAGCAATCAGCCCCAGCATTTT.

In this sample, this clonotype turned up many times. This rearrangement joins TRBV30 to TRBJ2-2; no definite D call. V was shortened by 5 bases and J by 0 bases, with 10 bases between the two germline ends. The CDR3 extends over 14 amino acids. Germline CDR1 and CDR2: GTSNPN and SVGIG (reference sequence). The CDR3 nucleotides are TGTGCCTGGGCTGGGGATACGAACACCGGGGAGCTGTTTTTT. Its protein product is CAWAGDTNTGELFF.

This clonotype was seen many times. This sequence joins TRBV28 and TRBJ2-7, with 7 positions matching TRBD1. The CDR3 contains 15 residues. CDR1 MDHEN and CDR2 SYDVKM come from the germline V gene. The V gene end was trimmed by 5 bases and the J gene end by 0 bases; junction bases not matched to a gene: 7. This CDR3 reads CASSTRTGRSYEQYF. As DNA, the CDR3 is TGTGCCAGCAGTACCCGGACAGGACGCTCCTACGAGCAGTACTTC.

As regards this clonotype: The final CDR3 position lacks the conserved phenylalanine or tryptophan, pointing to a likely read error. The gene calls are TRBV6-8 and TRBJ2-7; D not certain. This CDR3 is built from 14 residues. Per the germline V gene, CDR1 is MNHGY and CDR2 is SAAAGT. V lost 5 bases and J lost 1, with 12 bases in between. The CDR3, as DNA: TGTGCCAGCAGTCACCGGCACAGTTCCTACGAGCAGTACTTA. Encoded protein: CASSHRHSSYEQYL.

This clonotype came up many times. V is TRBV7-8 and J is TRBJ2-5; D might be TRBD1 or TRBD2, each matching 5 bases. The CDR3 totals 15 residues. With 2 bases removed from V and 4 bases from J, the gap between germline ends came to 14 bases. Germline V gene sequence: CDR1 SGHVS, CDR2 FQNEAQ. As DNA, the CDR3 is TGTGCCAGCAGCTTATGGGGACCGGCCCGAGAGACCCAGTACTTC. This codes for CASSLWGPARETQYF.

This sequence joins TRBV6-2 or TRBV6-3 and TRBJ2-2; TRBD2 matches 13 bases. The CDR3 is made up of 18 amino acids. Per the germline V gene, CDR1 is MNHEY and CDR2 is SVGEGT. V was clipped by 7 bases and J by 6 bases; unmatched bases: 14. CDR3 coding DNA: TGTGCCAGCAATAAACTAGCGGGGGGGCCGGGTTCCTCCGGGGAGCTGTTTTTT. Its protein is CASNKLAGGPGSSGELFF.

This clonotype was seen at least ten times. This chain links TRBV11-2 with TRBJ1-2; possibly TRBD1 for D (5 bases). Germline V CDR1 and CDR2: SGHAT, FQNNGV. This CDR3 region has 15 residues. The V end lost 4 bases, the J end lost 6 bases, and 18 bases lay between the germline ends. The CDR3 DNA sequence: TGTGCCAGCAGCTACCGGGACTTAAGGGCTCATGGCTACACCTTC. Residues: CASSYRDLRAHGYTF. Variable domain in full (rest from reference TRBV11-2 and TRBJ1-2): EAGVAQSPRYKIIEKRQSVAFWCNPISGHATLYWYQQILGQGPKLLIQFQNNGVVDDSQLPKDRFSAERLKGVDSTLKIQPAKLEDSAVYLCASSYRDLRAHGYTFGSGTRLTVV.

This clonotype was detected ten times or more. The chain couples TRBV12-3 or TRBV12-4 to TRBJ1-5; 7 bases map to TRBD1. V lost 5 bases, J lost 2 bases, and 6 bases stayed unmatched. This CDR3 is built from 15 residues. The CDR3 loop reads CASSPGGGGNQPQHF. In nucleotides, the CDR3 is TGTGCCAGCAGTCCAGGGGGTGGGGGCAATCAGCCCCAGCATTTT.

The V gene is TRBV15, the J gene TRBJ1-5; D unclear. Trimming removed 0 bases from V and 0 bases from J, with 9 bases in between. The germline gives CDR1 LNHNV, CDR2 YYDKDF (reference sequence). The CDR3 is 16 residues long. CDR3 DNA sequence: TGTGCCACCAGCAGAGATAGTTCGGATAGCAATCAGCCCCAGCATTTT. Translated, it gives CATSRDSSDSNQPQHF.

This clonotype was picked up many times. This chain connects TRBV5-1 to TRBJ1-1; 9 bases map to TRBD1. The CDR3 sequence is 17 residues long. The germline V gene encodes CDR1 SGHRS and CDR2 YFSETQ. V lost 2 bases and J lost 0; bases outside the gene matches: 8. CDR3 sequence reads: CASSLSLQGALNTEAFF. For the CDR3, the DNA is TGCGCCAGCAGCTTATCTTTACAGGGGGCGCTGAACACTGAAGCTTTCTTT. The complete variable domain, with remaining parts taken from reference TRBV5-1 and TRBJ1-1, reads KAGVTQTPRYLIKTRGQQVTLSCSPISGHRSVSWYQQTPGQGLQFLFEYFSETQRNKGNFPGRFSGRQFSNSRSEMNVSTLELGDSALYLCASSLSLQGALNTEAFFGQGTRLTVV.